This TCR beta chain was retrieved from a study of blood T cell repertoires in COVID-19. As for the study in general: COVID-19 samples collected from the United States, Italy and Spain covered acute and convalescent phases. PBMCs, B-cell-depleted T cells, or T cells were the source of the cDNA or gDNA that made up the material.

CDR1 and CDR2 from the germline V gene are SNHLY and FYNNEI. This CDR3 region has 13 residues. V lost 3 bases, J lost 6 bases, and 12 bases lay in between. In the source study's methods: Quantification of nucleated cells was approximated via reference gene primer amplification. The assay was immunoSEQ multiplex PCR, and TCRdb's table has in-frame clones only and misses some. D and trimming were read from the DNA, whereas the V and J calls and clone size are those reported in that table. The table includes some 150,000 clones, almost 90% detected once. This sequence originates from a human donor in a cohort sampled during active COVID-19. Input material: peripheral blood. This chain uses TRBV2 with TRBJ2-7, with D possibly matching TRBD2 (5 bases). CDR3 amino acids: CASSDTLAGEQYF. The CDR3 region has the DNA TGTGCCAGCAGTGATACCCTCGCGGGCGAGCAGTACTTC.